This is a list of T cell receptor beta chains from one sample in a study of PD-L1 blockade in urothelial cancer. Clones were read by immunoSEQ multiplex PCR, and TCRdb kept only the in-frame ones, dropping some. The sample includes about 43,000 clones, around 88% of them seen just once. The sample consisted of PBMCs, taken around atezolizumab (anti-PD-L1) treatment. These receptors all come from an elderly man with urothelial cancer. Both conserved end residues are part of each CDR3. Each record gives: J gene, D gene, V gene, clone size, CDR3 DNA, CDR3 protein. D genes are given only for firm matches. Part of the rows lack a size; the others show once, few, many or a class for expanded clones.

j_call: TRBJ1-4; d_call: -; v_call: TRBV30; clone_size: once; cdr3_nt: TGTGCCTGGAGTCCTTCTTCTGGTGTAGAACTGTTTTTT; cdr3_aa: CAWSPSSGVELFF
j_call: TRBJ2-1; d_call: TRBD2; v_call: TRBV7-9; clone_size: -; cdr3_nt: TGTGCCAGCAGCTTAAGCCCAGCGGGATCCTATGAGCAGTTCTTC; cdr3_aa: CASSLSPAGSYEQFF
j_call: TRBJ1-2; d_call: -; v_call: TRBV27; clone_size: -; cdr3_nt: TGTGCCAGCAGTTTACGCTCCCCCGGGGAGGTCTATGGCTACACCTTC; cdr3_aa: CASSLRSPGEVYGYTF
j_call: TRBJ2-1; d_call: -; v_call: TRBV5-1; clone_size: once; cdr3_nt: TGCGCCAGCAGCACGGCTTTACTAGACGGGCAGTTCTTC; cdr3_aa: CASSTALLDGQFF
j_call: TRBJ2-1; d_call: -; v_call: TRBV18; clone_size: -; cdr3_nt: TGTGCCAGCTCACGATCAGGGGAGAATGAGCAGTTCTTC; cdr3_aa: CASSRSGENEQFF
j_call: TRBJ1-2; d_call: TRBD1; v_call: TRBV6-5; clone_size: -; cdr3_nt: TGTGCCAGCAGTTACGGGACAGGGCTATTTGGCTACACCTTC; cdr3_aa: CASSYGTGLFGYTF
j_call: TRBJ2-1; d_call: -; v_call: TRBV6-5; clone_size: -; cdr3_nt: TGTGCCAACTGGCTAGCCGATAGCTCCTACAATGAGCAGTTCTTC; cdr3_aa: CANWLADSSYNEQFF
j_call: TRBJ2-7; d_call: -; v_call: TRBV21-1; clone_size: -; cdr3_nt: TGTGCCAGCAGCAACCAAACCGACAGGGGATCCTACGAGCAGTACTTC; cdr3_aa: CASSNQTDRGSYEQYF
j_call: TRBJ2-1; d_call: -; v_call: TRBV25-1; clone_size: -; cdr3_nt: TGTGCCAGCAGTGAACCCACGGGGACCTACAATGAGCAGTTCTTC; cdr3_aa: CASSEPTGTYNEQFF
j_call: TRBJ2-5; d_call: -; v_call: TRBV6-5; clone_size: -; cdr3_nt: TGTGCCAGCAGTTACTCACCCCCCCAGCGGCAAGAGACCCAGTACTTC; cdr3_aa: CASSYSPPQRQETQYF
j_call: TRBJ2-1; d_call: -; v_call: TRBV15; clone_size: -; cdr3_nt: TGTGCCACCAGCAGAGCCGGGGGTATTAATGAGCAGTTCTTC; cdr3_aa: CATSRAGGINEQFF
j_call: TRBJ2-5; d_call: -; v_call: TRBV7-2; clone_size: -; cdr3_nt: TGTGCCAGCAGCAGAACTCGCGCGGAGACCCAGTACTTC; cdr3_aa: CASSRTRAETQYF
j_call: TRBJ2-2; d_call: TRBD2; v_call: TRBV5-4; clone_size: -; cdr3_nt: TGTGCCAGCAGCTTGGGACTAGCGGGAAACACCGGGGAGCTGTTTTTT; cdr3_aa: CASSLGLAGNTGELFF
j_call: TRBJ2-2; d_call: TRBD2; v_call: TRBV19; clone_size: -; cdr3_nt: TGTGCCAGTAGCCGTCCGGGACTAGCGTCCCCCGGGGAGCTGTTTTTT; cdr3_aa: CASSRPGLASPGELFF
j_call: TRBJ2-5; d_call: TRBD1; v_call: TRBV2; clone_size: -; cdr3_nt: TGTGCCAGTGACAGGGGCGGGGAGACCCAGTACTTC; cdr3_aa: CASDRGGETQYF
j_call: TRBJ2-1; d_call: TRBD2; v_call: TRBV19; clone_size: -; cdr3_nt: TGTGCCAGTAGTCCACCCGGGGCTAGCGGGAGGCACAATGAGCAGTTCTTC; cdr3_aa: CASSPPGASGRHNEQFF
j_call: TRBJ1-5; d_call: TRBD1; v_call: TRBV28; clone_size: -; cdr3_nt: TGTGCCAGCAGTCCGCAGGACAGGGCTGATCAGCCCCAGCATTTT; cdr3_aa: CASSPQDRADQPQHF
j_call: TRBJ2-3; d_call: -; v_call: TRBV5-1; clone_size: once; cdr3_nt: TGCGCCAGCAGCTTCGGCACAGATACGCAGTATTTT; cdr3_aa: CASSFGTDTQYF
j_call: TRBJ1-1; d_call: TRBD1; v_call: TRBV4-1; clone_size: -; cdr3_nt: TGCGCCAGCAGCCAGACGACAGGGGGCAACACTTACACTGAAGCTTTCTTT; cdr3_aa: CASSQTTGGNTYTEAFF
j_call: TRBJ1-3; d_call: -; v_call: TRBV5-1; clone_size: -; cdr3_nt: TGCGCCAGCAGCACCGAGGGGAGTGGAGGGACCATATATTTT; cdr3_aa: CASSTEGSGGTIYF
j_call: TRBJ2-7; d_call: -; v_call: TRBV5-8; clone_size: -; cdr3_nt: TGTGCCAGCAACATGAGGGGGTTCAGCTCCTACGAGCAGTACTTC; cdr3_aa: CASNMRGFSSYEQYF
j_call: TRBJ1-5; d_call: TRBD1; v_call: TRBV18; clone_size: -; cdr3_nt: TGTGCCAGCTCACTGACAGGGGTAGATCAGCCCCAGCATTTT; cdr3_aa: CASSLTGVDQPQHF
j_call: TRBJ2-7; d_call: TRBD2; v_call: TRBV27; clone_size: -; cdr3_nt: TGTGCCAGCAGTGCCGGGACTAGACCCTACGAGCAGTACTTC; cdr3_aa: CASSAGTRPYEQYF
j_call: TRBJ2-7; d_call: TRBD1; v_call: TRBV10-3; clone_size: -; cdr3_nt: TGTGCCATCACCCCGGGACAGGGACATTACGAGCAGTACTTC; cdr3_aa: CAITPGQGHYEQYF
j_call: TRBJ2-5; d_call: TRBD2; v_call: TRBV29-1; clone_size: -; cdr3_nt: TGCAGCGTTGATTCGGGGGGGATAGAGACCCAGTACTTC; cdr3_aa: CSVDSGGIETQYF
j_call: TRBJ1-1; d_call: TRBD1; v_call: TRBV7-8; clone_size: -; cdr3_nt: TGTGCCAGCACCTCTGCGACAGGGGCGAACACTGAAGCTTTCTTT; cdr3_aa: CASTSATGANTEAFF
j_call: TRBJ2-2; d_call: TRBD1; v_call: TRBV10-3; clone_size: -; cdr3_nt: TGTGCCATCAGTGAGTCAGGACAGGGCGTCACCGGGGAGCTGTTTTTT; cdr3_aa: CAISESGQGVTGELFF
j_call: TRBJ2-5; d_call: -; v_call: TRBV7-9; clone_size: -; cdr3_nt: TGTGCCACCACAGACAGGCCCCCAGAGACCCAGTACTTC; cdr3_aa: CATTDRPPETQYF
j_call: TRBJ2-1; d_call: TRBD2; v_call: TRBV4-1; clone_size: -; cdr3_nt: TGCGCCAGCAGCCGAGAGGGACTAGCAGGTACTGGTGAGCAGTTCTTC; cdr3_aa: CASSREGLAGTGEQFF
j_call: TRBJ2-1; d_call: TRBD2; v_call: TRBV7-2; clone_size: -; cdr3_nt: TGTGCCAGCAGCCCCCGGGGGGGTGGCCTAGCTGGGGAGCAGTTCTTC; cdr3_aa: CASSPRGGGLAGEQFF
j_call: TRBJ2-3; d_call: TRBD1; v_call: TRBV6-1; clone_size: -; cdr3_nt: TGTGCCAGCAGTAAGGGACAGGGATCAGATACGCAGTATTTT; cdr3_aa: CASSKGQGSDTQYF
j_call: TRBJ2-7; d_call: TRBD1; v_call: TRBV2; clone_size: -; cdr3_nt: TGTGCCAGCAGCAAGGGACAGGGCCTTTACGAGCAGTACTTC; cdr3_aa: CASSKGQGLYEQYF